These 11 T cell receptor beta chains share one sample of origin, sequenced in a study of blood T cell repertoires in COVID-19 (dated by TCRdb to 2018 to 2021). The library was obtained by the immunoSEQ multiplex PCR assay. The clones in this table, taken by TCRdb from immuneACCESS, are in-frame only. Not every clone is retained; where verified, under half of the shortfall comes from an unresolved V gene, and the cause of the rest is unknown. In this sample the table shows about 200,000 clones, more than 75% of which occur a single time. Over 2.5% of the sample comes from the top ten. Sequenced input: peripheral blood. The receptors stem from a man aged 55-75 years with acute or convalescent COVID-19.

V is TRBV19 and J is TRBJ1-3; D perhaps matches TRBD1 (5 bases). This CDR3 has 17 amino acids. Germline loops: CDR1 LNHDA, CDR2 SQIVND (reference sequence). V lost 3 bases and J 10 bases, leaving 25 bases between the germline ends. In DNA, the CDR3 is TGTGCCAGTAGTATGAACATTGGGACCGGGGCCGCGGGGACCATATATTTT. Protein product: CASSMNIGTGAAGTIYF.

This sequence joins TRBV19 and TRBJ1-4; 7 bases are shared with TRBD1. V shed 5 bases, J shed 6 bases, and the junction held 9 bases outside the gene matches. The V gene's germline CDR1 is LNHDA and CDR2 SQIVND (reference sequence). This CDR3 spans 15 amino acids. The DNA of the CDR3 is TGTGCCAGTAGTGCGAAACAGGGGATGGATGAAAAACTGTTTTTT. It yields the protein CASSAKQGMDEKLFF.

The chain couples TRBV11-2 to TRBJ2-2, with D possibly matching TRBD1 (5 bases). Trimming left V 5 bases short and J 7 bases short, with 14 bases between. Germline CDR1 is SGHAT and CDR2 is FQNNGV. The CDR3 totals 14 residues. The CDR3 protein is CASSRVSGFGELFF. The CDR3 DNA follows: TGTGCCAGCAGCCGAGTCTCAGGGTTCGGGGAGCTGTTTTTT.

The chain combines TRBV7-2 with TRBJ1-1, with a tentative D call TRBD1 (6 bases). The CDR3 consists of 15 residues. Trimming took off 1 base at V and 0 bases at J, with 9 bases between the two ends. Looked up from germline, CDR1 is SGHTA and CDR2 is FQGNSA. Here the CDR3 reads CASSLGQGLNTEAFF. The CDR3 DNA reads as TGTGCCAGCAGCTTAGGTCAGGGGTTGAACACTGAAGCTTTCTTT.

The chain is built from TRBV28 and TRBJ1-4, with 9 bases fitting TRBD1. The CDR3 contains 14 residues. CDR1 and CDR2 from the germline V gene are MDHEN and SYDVKM. V was clipped by 5 bases and J by 5 bases; unmatched bases: 3. CDR3 DNA: TGTGCCAGCAGTACAGGGGGCTTGAATGAAAAACTGTTTTTT. As protein: CASSTGGLNEKLFF.

This clone was seen ten or more times. The chain recombines TRBV4-1 with TRBJ1-5; D remains unclear. Germline V lookup: CDR1 MGHRA, CDR2 YSYEKL. Trimming left V 0 bases short and J 9 bases short, with 18 bases between. The CDR3 runs to 16 residues. The CDR3 protein is CASSQDEASQTRPQHF. DNA for the CDR3: TGCGCCAGCAGCCAAGATGAGGCCAGCCAAACGCGGCCCCAGCATTTT.

CDR3: CASSLVGQGEAFF. The CDR3 bases are TGTGCCAGCAGTCTCGTGGGACAGGGTGAAGCTTTCTTT. This chain joins TRBV6-5 and TRBJ1-1; 9 bases map to TRBD1. Germline CDR1 MNHEY, CDR2 SVGAGI. V trimming: 5 bases; J trimming: 7 bases; junction bases outside the gene matches: 5. The CDR3 spans 13 residues.

This sequence joins TRBV6-5 and TRBJ2-5; TRBD2 is a possible D gene (6 bases). Trimming cost V 7 bases and J 1 base, with 16 bases left between them. CDR1 and CDR2 from the germline V gene are MNHEY and SVGAGI. This CDR3 comprises 15 residues. CDR3 amino acids: CASTQNGEVQETQYF. The CDR3 DNA follows: TGTGCCAGCACCCAAAATGGGGAGGTCCAAGAGACCCAGTACTTC.

This clone was detected only a few times. V usage is TRBV5-4 and J usage is TRBJ2-7, with D perhaps matching TRBD2 (6 bases). Trimming shortened V by 2 bases and J by 4 bases, and 16 bases separated the two germline ends. Germline CDR1 SGHNT, CDR2 YYREEE (reference sequence). This CDR3 region has 15 residues. CDR3 region: CASSLGGGASYEQYF. In DNA, the CDR3 is TGTGCCAGCAGCTTAGGTGGCGGGGCTTCGTACGAGCAGTACTTC.

The chain links TRBV7-3 to TRBJ2-1, with TRBD2 matching over 15 bases. The CDR3 has 18 amino acids. CDR1 SGHTA and CDR2 FQGTGA come from the germline V gene. V gave up 6 bases and J gave up 6 bases; unmatched junction bases: 12. In DNA, the CDR3 is TGTGCCAGCAGTGATGGACTAGCGGGGGGGCCGGTTTTCAATGAGCAGTTCTTC. Amino acids: CASSDGLAGGPVFNEQFF.

This chain connects TRBV2 to TRBJ2-7; TRBD1 matches 8 bases. The CDR3 sequence is 15 residues long. From germline, CDR1 is SNHLY and CDR2 FYNNEI. The V segment lost 6 bases and the J segment 1 base; nucleotides outside the gene matches: 8. The CDR3 loop reads CASSLTGTGSYEQYF. CDR3 in DNA: TGTGCCAGCAGCCTTACCGGGACAGGATCCTACGAGCAGTACTTC. Using reference TRBV2 and TRBJ2-7 for the parts outside the CDR3, the full variable domain is EPEVTQTPSHQVTQMGQEVILRCVPISNHLYFYWYRQILGQKVEFLVSFYNNEISEKSEIFDDQFSVERPDGSNFTLKIRSTKLEDSAMYFCASSLTGTGSYEQYFGPGTRLTVT.